This TCR beta chain is from a study of response to subunit inactivated influenza vaccine. On this clonotype: What it recognizes is unknown.

Study results and caveats: The study's authors posited that every seasonal influenza vaccination enlists few new T cells.

The CDR3 has 13 amino acids. Trimming took off 5 bases at V and 4 bases at J, with 10 bases between the two ends. Germline lookup yields CDR1 KGHDR and CDR2 SFDVKD. TCRdb reanalysed the RT-PCR reads using MiXCR and keeps one entry per CDR3 protein. The repertoire holds more than 150,000 distinct CDR3 sequences, about 10% seen once, with roughly a third in the top ten. The source material was CD8+ T cells sorted from PBMCs, sampled less than 30 months after vaccination. The rearrangement links TRBV24-1 to TRBJ2-5; D ambiguous. The TCR comes from a man aged 50 to 75 who received an inactivated influenza vaccine. CDR3 nucleotides: TGTGCCACCAGTGCTCCTGAGCGAGAGACCCAGTACTTC. Residues: CATSAPERETQYF.